One and the same sample provided the 18 T cell receptor beta chains below, sequenced in a study of blood T cell repertoires in COVID-19. Sequenced by immunoSEQ multiplex PCR; TCRdb stores in-frame clones only, minus some. The sample includes about 140,000 clones, around 85% of them seen just once. The material sequenced was peripheral blood. The source of these receptors is a man aged 45 to 65 with acute or convalescent COVID-19.

The chain has TRBV18 and TRBJ1-1, with TRBD1 matching over 7 bases. The trim removed 1 base at V and 0 bases at J, leaving 2 bases unmatched. From germline, CDR1 is KGHSH and CDR2 LQKENI. This CDR3 has 15 amino acids. For the CDR3, the DNA is TGTGCCAGCTCACCACGTGGACAGGTGAACACTGAAGCTTTCTTT. Its translation: CASSPRGQVNTEAFF.

The gene calls are TRBV18 and TRBJ1-6; D is possibly TRBD1 (5 bases). Germline loops: CDR1 KGHSH, CDR2 LQKENI. This CDR3 comprises 13 residues. Trimming took off 4 bases at V and 7 bases at J, with 8 bases between the two ends. The CDR3 protein is CASSQGRNSPLHF. CDR3 DNA sequence: TGTGCCAGCTCACAGGGGAGGAATTCACCCCTCCACTTT.

CDR3 sequence: CASSEKGQGDGYTF. The CDR3 DNA is TGTGCCAGCAGCGAGAAGGGACAGGGCGATGGCTACACCTTC. This chain connects TRBV5-8 to TRBJ1-2; 9 nucleotides align to TRBD1. The germline CDR1 and CDR2 sequences are SGHTS and YDEGEE. The CDR3 length is 14 residues. The trim removed 4 bases at V and 6 bases at J, leaving 7 bases unmatched.

The V and J genes are TRBV2 and TRBJ1-4; TRBD1 might be the D (6 bases). V dropped 5 bases and J dropped 10 bases, with 14 bases sitting between them. The CDR3 is 13 amino acids. Germline CDR1 is SNHLY and CDR2 is FYNNEI. Written as DNA, the CDR3 is TGTGCCAGCAGTTCTACCGGGACACGAAAACTGTTTTTT. Encoded protein: CASSSTGTRKLFF.

The rearrangement links TRBV6-6 to TRBJ2-7, with D possibly being TRBD1 (6 bases). Germline loops: CDR1 MNHNY, CDR2 SVGAGI (reference sequence). The CDR3 is made up of 12 amino acids. V shed 5 bases and J shed 4 bases, with 9 bases lying between them. The CDR3 DNA sequence: TGTGCCAGCAGTGGGGGCCCATACGAGCAGTACTTC. Protein: CASSGGPYEQYF.

The chain combines TRBV5-1 with TRBJ2-5, with 7 bases fitting TRBD1. This CDR3 region has 13 residues. CDR1 and CDR2 (germline): SGHRS, YFSETQ. V was pared by 6 bases and J by 1 base, with 3 bases of the junction left unmatched. CDR3 sequence: CASKRGLQETQYF. The CDR3 DNA follows: TGCGCCAGCAAAAGGGGGCTCCAAGAGACCCAGTACTTC.

The CDR3 DNA reads as TGTGCCTGGAGTGTTGTGGGGGACAGGGGGCGCCGCTATGGCTACACCTTC. Amino acids: CAWSVVGDRGRRYGYTF. The chain couples TRBV30 to TRBJ1-2, with 12 bases lining up with TRBD1. V shed 0 bases and J 4 bases; nucleotides not matched to a gene: 9. The CDR3 spans 17 residues. Germline assignment: CDR1 GTSNPN and CDR2 SVGIG (reference sequence). Variable domain in full (rest from reference TRBV30 and TRBJ1-2): SQTIHQWPATLVQPVGSPLSLECTVEGTSNPNLYWYRQAAGRGLQLLFYSVGIGQISSEVPQNLSASRPQDRQFILSSKKLLLSDSGFYLCAWSVVGDRGRRYGYTFGSGTRLTVV.

This chain links TRBV5-1 with TRBJ1-6; a weak D match, TRBD1 (5 bases). This CDR3 has 15 amino acids. Germline V gives CDR1 SGHRS, CDR2 YFSETQ. V dropped 0 bases and J dropped 10 bases, with 14 bases sitting between them. For the CDR3, the DNA is TGCGCCAGCAGCTTGGTTCCAGGGTTTTGGTCACCCCTCCACTTT. Its translation: CASSLVPGFWSPLHF.

V gene TRBV11-3 combines with J gene TRBJ2-7, with D tentatively TRBD2 (6 bases). The ends were cut back, 5 bases at V and 4 bases at J, with 15 bases in the middle. The CDR3 has 14 amino acids. Germline loops: CDR1 SGHNT, CDR2 YENEEA. DNA of the CDR3: TGTGCCAGCAGCCCTAACGGGGGACTTTACGAGCAGTACTTC. It codes for CASSPNGGLYEQYF.

The chain links TRBV25-1 to TRBJ2-1; TRBD1 matches at 9 bases. V lost 2 bases, J lost 1 base, and 0 bases stayed unmatched. Germline V CDR1 and CDR2: MGHDK, SYGVNS. The CDR3 runs to 15 residues. The DNA for the CDR3 is TGTGCCAGCAGTGAAGGACAGGGGTCCTACAATGAGCAGTTCTTC. Its protein is CASSEGQGSYNEQFF. Supplemented by reference TRBV25-1 and TRBJ2-1, the full variable domain reads EADIYQTPRYLVIGTGKKITLECSQTMGHDKMYWYQQDPGMELHLIHYSYGVNSTEKGDLSSESTVSRIRTEHFPLTLESARPSHTSQYLCASSEGQGSYNEQFFGPGTRLTVL.

The chain couples TRBV30 to TRBJ1-5; unclear D gene. The V and J ends lost 1 base and 0 bases respectively, with 10 bases between them. CDR3 size: 15 residues. Looked up from germline, CDR1 is GTSNPN and CDR2 is SVGIG (reference sequence). This CDR3 is CAWSGPSYSNQPQHF. In DNA form, the CDR3 reads TGTGCCTGGAGTGGGCCTAGTTATAGCAATCAGCCCCAGCATTTT.

This sequence joins TRBV5-4 and TRBJ1-3; D is ambiguous. CDR1 SGHNT and CDR2 YYREEE come from the germline V gene (reference sequence). The CDR3 has 15 amino acids. Deletions cut 1 base from V and 1 base from J, with 9 bases between. For the CDR3, the DNA is TGTGCCAGCAGCTTGAGAACAGAATCTGGAAACACCATATATTTT. Translation: CASSLRTESGNTIYF.

This clone appeared a single time. J is TRBJ1-6 and V is TRBV6-4; D might be TRBD1 (6 bases). Germline V gene sequence: CDR1 MRHNA, CDR2 SNTAGT. Trimming pared 6 bases from V and 3 bases from J, leaving 12 bases between. The CDR3 loop spans 15 amino acids. The CDR3 protein is CASSRGPLYNSPLHF. The CDR3 region has the DNA TGTGCCAGCAGCAGGGGACCGCTCTATAATTCACCCCTCCACTTT.

The gene calls are TRBV7-6 and TRBJ2-7; 9 nucleotides match TRBD2. The germline V gene encodes CDR1 SGHVS and CDR2 FNYEAQ. CDR3 length: 14 amino acids. The ends lost 3 bases at V and 2 bases at J; junction bases unmatched: 2. The chain's CDR3 is CASSFSGGAYEQYF. CDR3 nucleotide sequence: TGTGCCAGCAGCTTTAGCGGGGGCGCCTACGAGCAGTACTTC.

The J gene is TRBJ2-5, the V gene TRBV11-3; TRBD2 agrees at 15 bases. The trim removed 5 bases at V and 5 bases at J, leaving 6 bases unmatched. The CDR3 loop spans 16 amino acids. Germline V gene lookup returns CDR1 SGHNT and CDR2 YENEEA. For the CDR3, the DNA is TGTGCCAGCAGCCGCCTGGGACTAGCGGGAGGTGAGACCCAGTACTTC. Amino acid sequence: CASSRLGLAGGETQYF.

This clone showed up just once. This chain links TRBV28 with TRBJ1-4; 9 bases fit TRBD1. This CDR3 region has 14 residues. V was pared by 6 bases and J by 8 bases, with 7 bases of the junction left unmatched. CDR1 and CDR2 from the germline V gene are MDHEN and SYDVKM. In nucleotides, the CDR3 is TGTGCCAGCAGCCGGACAGGGGTGGGGGAAAAACTGTTTTTT. It specifies CASSRTGVGEKLFF.

The chain uses TRBV2 and TRBJ1-1; unclear D gene. Germline V gene sequence: CDR1 SNHLY, CDR2 FYNNEI. V lost 3 bases to trimming and J lost 6 bases, with 17 bases between them. The CDR3 runs 15 residues. The CDR3 DNA follows: TGTGCCAGCAGTGAGTATGGCAGAGGGCATCCTGAAGCTTTCTTT. It codes for CASSEYGRGHPEAFF.

The chain joins TRBV7-9 to TRBJ2-7; TRBD1 might be the D (6 bases). The ends were cut back, 5 bases at V and 3 bases at J, with 17 bases in the middle. This CDR3 contains 15 residues. Looked up from germline, CDR1 is SEHNR and CDR2 is FQNEAQ (reference sequence). Written as DNA, the CDR3 is TGTGCCAGCAGCGCGCCGGTGACAGGAAGCTACGAGCAGTACTTC. It encodes CASSAPVTGSYEQYF.